This T cell receptor (beta chain) appears in the sequencing data of a study of cytomegalovirus exposure and HLA in healthy donors. Comment on this clone: Its antigen is unknown.

The CDR3 is 14 residues long. Trimming removed 7 bases from V and 4 bases from J, with 13 bases in between. Germline loops: CDR1 SNHLY, CDR2 FYNNEI. Findings of the study overall: Productive rates of about 87% or about 30% were seen for most TCR beta V segments in an earlier analysis. Apart from CMV serostatus, no immune exposure information was available. Rare TCR sequences dominated, though some public TCRs recurred in many donors.

The PCR employed 60 Vbeta primers together with 13 Jbeta primers. Sequenced by immunoSEQ multiplex PCR; TCRdb stores in-frame clones only, minus some. Here the sample spans 200,000 to 250,000 clones, approximately 82% being singletons. The chain links TRBV2 to TRBJ1-4, with D possibly matching TRBD1 (6 bases). Sequenced: PBMCs. This TCR derives from a woman aged 55-75 years in good health and CMV-seropositive. CDR3 nucleotide sequence: TGTGCCAGCAAGGGGGGGCAGATTAATGAAAAACTGTTTTTT. This codes for CASKGGQINEKLFF.